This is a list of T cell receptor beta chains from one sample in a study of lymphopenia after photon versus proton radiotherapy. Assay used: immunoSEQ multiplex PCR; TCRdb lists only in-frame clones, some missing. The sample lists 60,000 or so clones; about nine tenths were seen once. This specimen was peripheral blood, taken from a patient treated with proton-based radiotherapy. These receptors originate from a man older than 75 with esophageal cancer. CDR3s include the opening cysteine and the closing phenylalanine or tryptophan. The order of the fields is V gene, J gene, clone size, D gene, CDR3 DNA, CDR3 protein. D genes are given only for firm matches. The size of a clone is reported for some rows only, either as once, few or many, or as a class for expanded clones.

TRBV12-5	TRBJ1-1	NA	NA	TGTGCTAGTGTTCCTCTCCCACCCCCAGGGTCCACTGAAGCTTTCTTT	CASVPLPPPGSTEAFF
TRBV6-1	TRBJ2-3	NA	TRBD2	TGTGCCAACCCACCGGGACTAGAGGTTTCAGATACGCAGTATTTT	CANPPGLEVSDTQYF
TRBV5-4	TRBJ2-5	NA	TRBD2	TGTGCCAGCAGCTTGACTAGCGTAGGAGAGACCCAGTACTTC	CASSLTSVGETQYF
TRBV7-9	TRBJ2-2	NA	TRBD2	TGTGCCAGCAGAGCGGGGGGCTACGGGGAGCTGTTTTTT	CASRAGGYGELFF
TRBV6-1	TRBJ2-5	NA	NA	TGTGCCAGCAGTGCGGCCAGGTCCCAAGAGACCCAGTACTTC	CASSAARSQETQYF
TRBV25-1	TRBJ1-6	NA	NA	TGTGCCAGCAGTGAACCCGGGACACCGCTTTCCACCCTCCACTTT	CASSEPGTPLSTLHF
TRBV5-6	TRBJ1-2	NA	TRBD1	TGTGCCAGCAGCTTGGCGGACAGGGCGGCGGGCTACACCTTC	CASSLADRAAGYTF
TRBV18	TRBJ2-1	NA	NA	TGTGCCAGCTCACCAGCTAGCTCCTACAATGAGCAGTTCTTC	CASSPASSYNEQFF
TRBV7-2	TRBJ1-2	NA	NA	TGTGCCAGCAGCTTAAGTTATGGGGCCCCTCACGGTGGCTACACCTTC	CASSLSYGAPHGGYTF
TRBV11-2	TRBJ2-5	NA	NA	TGTGCCAGCAGCTCTGAGCTGGGGGACCAAGAGACCCAGTACTTC	CASSSELGDQETQYF
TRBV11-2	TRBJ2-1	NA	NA	TGTGCCAGCAGCTTAGCCCCGGGGTTCTCCTACAATGAGCAGTTCTTC	CASSLAPGFSYNEQFF
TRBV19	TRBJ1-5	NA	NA	TGTGCCAGTAGTATCCGTGGTTGGGTCAATCAGCCCCAGCATTTT	CASSIRGWVNQPQHF
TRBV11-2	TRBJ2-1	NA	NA	TGTGCCAGCAGCTGGAGCGCTGAGCAGTTCTTC	CASSWSAEQFF
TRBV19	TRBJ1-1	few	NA	TGTGCCAGCCGGGCGGGGTTGAACACTGAAGCTTTCTTT	CASRAGLNTEAFF
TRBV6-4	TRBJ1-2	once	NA	TGTGCCAGCAGTGACTCGAGTGCGGGGCCGGGTAAAAATGGCTACACCTTC	CASSDSSAGPGKNGYTF
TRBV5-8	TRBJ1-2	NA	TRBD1	TGTGCCAGGACCTCCGGGACAGGGTATGGCTACACCTTC	CARTSGTGYGYTF
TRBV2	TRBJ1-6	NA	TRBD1	TGTGCCAGCAGACCAAGGACAGGGGGAAATTCACCCCTCCACTTT	CASRPRTGGNSPLHF
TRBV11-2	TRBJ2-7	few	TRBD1	TGTGCCAGCAGCACGGGGACAGCTTACGAGCAGTACTTC	CASSTGTAYEQYF
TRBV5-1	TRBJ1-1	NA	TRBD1	TGCGCCAGCAGCGTGGACAGGGGGGACACTGAAGCTTTCTTT	CASSVDRGDTEAFF
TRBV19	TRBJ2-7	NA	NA	TGTGCCAGTAGTATTTACTTCACCTACGAGCAGTACTTC	CASSIYFTYEQYF